This T cell receptor (beta chain) came from a study of T cell changes during pregnancy in multiple sclerosis. Data came from immunoSEQ multiplex PCR; TCRdb stores just in-frame clones and leaves some out. The data contain fewer than 75,000 clones, approximately 90% of them singletons. The clonotype comes from a female donor in good health, enrolled as a control in a pregnancy study. Material: peripheral blood, obtained after pregnancy.

The CDR3, as DNA: TGTGCCAGCAGCTCTACTCTTCGACAGGGGAACACCGGGGAGCTGTTTTTT. This encodes CASSSTLRQGNTGELFF. The gene calls are TRBV11-1 and TRBJ2-2, with 7 bases identical to TRBD1. The germline V gene encodes CDR1 SGHAT and CDR2 FQDESV (reference sequence). There are 17 residues in the CDR3. Losses at the gene ends were 4 bases for V and 1 base for J; bases not matched to a gene: 9.